Presented here are 20 T cell receptor beta chains from one specimen sequenced in a study of T cells in Graves' hyperthyroidism and ophthalmopathy. Authors of the study amplified TCR beta CDR3 regions from RNA transcripts. The HTBI primer set was used in a first-round RT-PCR of the TCR CDR3. TCRdb re-called the multiplex PCR reads with MiXCR, one entry per CDR3 protein. The sample holds under 500,000 distinct CDR3 sequences, about 14% seen once. Sequencing was carried out using blood. These receptors were obtained from a man aged 45-65 years with Graves' ophthalmopathy.

This clonotype was picked up many times. This chain joins TRBV19 and TRBJ2-1; TRBD1 aligns across 9 bases. Trimming cost V 3 bases and J 7 bases; bases outside gene matches: 10. The CDR3 has 16 residues. The germline gives CDR1 LNHDA, CDR2 SQIVND (reference sequence). For the CDR3, the DNA is TGTGCCAGTAGTATCCTAAGGGACAGGGTCGGGAATGAGCAGTTCTTC. Translating gives CASSILRDRVGNEQFF.

Worth noting for this clonotype: One junction end disagrees with the germline gene, perhaps due to a read error. This chain connects TRBV5-1 to TRBJ2-3; D possibly uses TRBD1 or TRBD2 (5 bases each). The length of the CDR3 is 15 residues. The germline CDR1 and CDR2 sequences are SGHRS and YFSETQ. In DNA form, the CDR3 reads TGCGCCAGCAGCTTGAAGGGAATCCAGGGAGATATGCAGTATTTT. It encodes CASSLKGIQGDMQYF.

The chain employs TRBV6-1 and TRBJ2-7, with D perhaps TRBD2 (5 bases). There are 13 residues in the CDR3. V was clipped by 8 bases and J by 8 bases, with 19 bases between them. Germline CDR1 is MNHNS and CDR2 is SASEGT. As DNA, the CDR3 is TGTGCCAGCTTCCGCGACGGGGTTTCGAAGCAGTACTTC. This codes for CASFRDGVSKQYF.

This chain joins TRBV28 and TRBJ2-1; possibly TRBD2 for D (6 bases). The germline gives CDR1 MDHEN, CDR2 SYDVKM. This CDR3 is built from 15 residues. The germline V and J ends were trimmed by 7 bases and 8 bases, with 21 bases remaining between them. In DNA form, the CDR3 reads TGTGCCAGCAACTCACGGGGACTGGCGGGCGATGAGCAGTTCTTC. It specifies CASNSRGLAGDEQFF.

This clonotype was found many times. This sequence joins TRBV30 and TRBJ2-3; TRBD2 aligns across 10 bases. CDR1 and CDR2 from the germline V gene are GTSNPN and SVGIG (reference sequence). V lost 0 bases, J lost 4 bases, and 4 bases stayed unmatched. This CDR3 has 15 residues. CDR3 in amino acids: CAWSVLAGAPDTQYF. DNA of the CDR3: TGTGCCTGGAGTGTTCTAGCGGGAGCCCCAGATACGCAGTATTTT.

The sample holds many counts of this clonotype. This sequence joins TRBV30 and TRBJ1-2; 8 bases fit TRBD1. Germline CDR1 GTSNPN, CDR2 SVGIG (reference sequence). The CDR3 runs 14 residues. With V trimmed by 3 bases and J by 6 bases, 9 bases remained unmatched. Here the CDR3 reads CAWRYRGARNGYTF. DNA for the CDR3: TGTGCCTGGAGGTACAGGGGGGCTCGGAATGGCTACACCTTC.

A remark on this clonotype: A much bigger clone sits one base away, suggesting this may be a read error. This chain connects TRBV20-1 to TRBJ1-4, with 8 bases lining up with TRBD1. CDR3 size: 14 residues. With 4 bases clipped from V and 5 bases from J, the junction kept 6 bases outside the gene matches. Germline V gene lookup returns CDR1 DFQATT and CDR2 SNEGSKA (reference sequence). Here the CDR3 reads CSANGWTGNEKLFF. In nucleotides, the CDR3 is TGCAGTGCTAACGGTTGGACAGGGAATGAAAAACTGTTTTTT.

The table lists this clonotype with many counts. The chain has TRBV3-1 and TRBJ2-3; 10 bases are a match to TRBD2. J was trimmed by 3 bases and V by 0 bases; bases with no gene match: 3. Germline V gene lookup returns CDR1 LGHDT and CDR2 YNNKEL (reference sequence). CDR3 size: 16 residues. In nucleotides, the CDR3 is TGTGCCAGCAGCCAAGAAGCAGCGGGAGGGACAGATACGCAGTATTTT. This codes for CASSQEAAGGTDTQYF.

This clonotype showed up many times. CDR3 sequence (DNA): TGTGCCAGCAGCCAAGGCCCCACGGAGGGTGAGCAGTTCTTC. It yields the protein CASSQGPTEGEQFF. The chain recombines TRBV3-1 with TRBJ2-1, with D tentatively TRBD2 (6 bases). Germline assignment: CDR1 LGHDT and CDR2 YNNKEL (reference sequence). V dropped 1 base and J dropped 9 bases, with 13 bases sitting between them. CDR3 length equals 14 residues.

This clonotype was picked up many times. The rearrangement uses TRBV13 and TRBJ2-1; 8 positions match TRBD2. V was pared by 4 bases and J by 5 bases, with 4 bases of the junction left unmatched. Germline V CDR1 and CDR2: PRHDT, FYEKMQ (reference sequence). The CDR3 is 14 amino acids. The CDR3 DNA sequence: TGTGCCAGCAGCTCGTTAGCGGGAAACAATGAGCAGTTCTTC. As protein: CASSSLAGNNEQFF. Full variable domain (missing parts from reference TRBV13 and TRBJ2-1): AAGVIQSPRHLIKEKRETATLKCYPIPRHDTVYWYQQGPGQDPQFLISFYEKMQSDKGSIPDRFSAQQFSDYHSELNMSSLELGDSALYFCASSSLAGNNEQFFGPGTRLTVL.

This clonotype was detected a few times. V and J are TRBV29-1 and TRBJ2-7, with 10 bases fitting TRBD1. Trimming cost V 7 bases and J 0 bases; bases outside gene matches: 9. CDR1 SQVTM and CDR2 ANQGSEA come from the germline V gene. This CDR3 contains 15 residues. CDR3 protein: CSAGGDRGPSYEQYF. As DNA, the CDR3 is TGCAGCGCTGGGGGGGACAGGGGCCCCTCCTACGAGCAGTACTTC.

This clonotype showed up many times. This chain joins TRBV20-1 and TRBJ2-5; 7 nucleotides line up with TRBD2. Trimming removed 4 bases from V and 3 bases from J; junction bases left unmatched: 14. The CDR3 contains 16 residues. Germline V gene sequence: CDR1 DFQATT, CDR2 SNEGSKA (reference sequence). CDR3 residues: CSAIGGRVNWEETQYF. CDR3 coding DNA: TGCAGTGCTATCGGCGGGAGAGTTAATTGGGAAGAGACCCAGTACTTC.

The sample holds a few counts of this clonotype. The V call is TRBV7-3, the J call TRBJ2-3; TRBD2 agrees at 10 bases. Germline CDR1 SGHTA, CDR2 FQGTGA. J lost 6 bases, V lost 3 bases, and 6 bases had no gene match. The CDR3 has 15 residues. The CDR3, as DNA: TGTGCCAGCAGCTTCGGCGGGACTAGCGCGGATACGCAGTATTTT. It translates to CASSFGGTSADTQYF.

The gene calls are TRBV2 and TRBJ1-3, with unresolved D. V lost 3 bases and J lost 2, with 5 bases in between. The germline V gene has CDR1 SNHLY and CDR2 FYNNEI. The CDR3 extends over 13 amino acids. This chain's CDR3 is CASSELAGNTIYF. In DNA form, the CDR3 reads TGTGCCAGCAGTGAGCTTGCTGGAAACACCATATATTTT.

This clonotype was recorded many times. This chain links TRBV6-1 with TRBJ1-2; D is uncertain. Looked up from germline, CDR1 is MNHNS and CDR2 is SASEGT. The CDR3 is 11 residues long. Trimming shortened V by 6 bases and J by 2 bases, and 4 bases separated the two germline ends. The CDR3 loop is CASRENYGYTF. The CDR3 nucleotides are TGTGCCAGCAGGGAAAACTATGGCTACACCTTC.

This clonotype was seen at least ten times. The chain combines TRBV28 with TRBJ2-3; D perhaps matches TRBD2 (5 bases). V was cut by 10 bases and J by 3 bases, with 17 bases left in between. CDR1 MDHEN and CDR2 SYDVKM come from the germline V gene. The CDR3 totals 14 residues. The CDR3 reads CANAQRGPTDTQYF. DNA of the CDR3: TGTGCCAACGCACAGAGAGGGCCGACAGATACGCAGTATTTT.

In its sample, this clonotype was seen a few times. The rearrangement links TRBV16 to TRBJ1-1; tentative D call: TRBD1 (6 bases). Germline CDR1 and CDR2: KGHSY and FQNENV. The CDR3 is 14 amino acids. With 2 bases removed from V and 6 bases from J, the gap between germline ends came to 13 bases. This chain's CDR3 is CASSQAYTGSEAFF. CDR3 bases: TGTGCCAGCAGCCAAGCCTACACAGGGTCTGAAGCTTTCTTT.

The sample holds many counts of this clonotype. The chain uses TRBV5-1 and TRBJ2-5, with D perhaps assigned TRBD1 or TRBD2 (5 bases each). Looked up from germline, CDR1 is SGHRS and CDR2 is YFSETQ. V lost 0 bases and J lost 5, with 11 bases in between. The CDR3 has 14 residues. The CDR3: CASSLARERETQYF. The CDR3 DNA follows: TGCGCCAGCAGCTTGGCCAGGGAGAGGGAGACCCAGTACTTC.

The rearrangement links TRBV6-2 or TRBV6-3 to TRBJ2-4; TRBD2 aligns across 12 bases. This CDR3 is 14 amino acids long. J gave up 8 bases and V 6 bases, and 5 bases lay outside the gene matches. Germline V CDR1 and CDR2: MNHEY, SVGEGT. CDR3 nucleotides: TGTGCCAGCAGGGCTAGCGGGAGGGGGGACATTCAGTACTTC. Its translation is CASRASGRGDIQYF.

This chain links TRBV10-2 with TRBJ1-1; TRBD1 might be the D (6 bases). From germline, CDR1 is WSHSY and CDR2 SAAADI. This CDR3 is 15 amino acids long. Trimming removed 0 bases from V and 4 bases from J, with 12 bases in between. The CDR3 loop is CASSESGGRSTEAFF. The CDR3, as DNA: TGCGCCAGCAGTGAGTCCGGGGGCAGGAGCACTGAAGCTTTCTTT.